This T cell receptor (beta chain) was documented in a study of identical twins. Unique molecular identifiers were present on the cDNA, which also gained a universal primer site by template switching. Each CDR3 protein is one row after TCRdb ran MiXCR on the 5' RACE reads. The table records around 1.7 million distinct CDR3 sequences, about 31% of them present only once. Study-wide results and limits: Within beta out-of-frame sequences, the excess sharing observed between twins was weaker. Reduced insertions were recorded for abundant cord blood beta clonotypes, with no such pattern in memory repertoires.

This CDR3 spans 13 amino acids. Looked up from germline, CDR1 is SGHTA and CDR2 is FQGNSA. Comments on this clonotype: As yet, its antigen is unknown. With a much larger clone just one base away, this may be a read error.

The TCR originated in a newborn girl in good health. The sequenced sample consisted of cord blood. The V and J genes are TRBV7-2 and TRBJ2-3; D perhaps matches TRBD1 (5 bases). CDR3 bases: TGTGCCAGCAGCCGTTTACGCACAGGTACGCAGTATTTT. Its translation is CASSRLRTGTQYF.